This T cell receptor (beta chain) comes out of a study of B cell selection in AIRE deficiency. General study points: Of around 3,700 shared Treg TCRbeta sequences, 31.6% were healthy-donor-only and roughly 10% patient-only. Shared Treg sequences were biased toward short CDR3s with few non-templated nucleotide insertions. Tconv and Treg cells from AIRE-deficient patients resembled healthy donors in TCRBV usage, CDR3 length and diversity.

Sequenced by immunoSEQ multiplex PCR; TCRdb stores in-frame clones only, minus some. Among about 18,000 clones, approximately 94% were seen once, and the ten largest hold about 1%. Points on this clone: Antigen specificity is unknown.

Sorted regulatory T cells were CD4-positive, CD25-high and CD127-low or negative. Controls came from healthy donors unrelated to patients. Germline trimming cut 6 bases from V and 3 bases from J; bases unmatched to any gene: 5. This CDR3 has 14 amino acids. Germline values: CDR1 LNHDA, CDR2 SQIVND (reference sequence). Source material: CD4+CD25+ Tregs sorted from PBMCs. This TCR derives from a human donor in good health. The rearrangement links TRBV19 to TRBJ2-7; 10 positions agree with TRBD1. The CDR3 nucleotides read TGTGCCAGTAGCTGGACAGGGGGAGACTACGAGCAGTACTTC. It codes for CASSWTGGDYEQYF.